The source of this TCR beta chain is a study of vaccination effects on CD4 cells after COVID-19. Method: immunoSEQ multiplex PCR; TCRdb's copy keeps in-frame clones and lacks some. The sample lists about 23,000 clones, around 73% seen once, with about 4.6% in the top ten. This CDR3 spans 17 amino acids. V gave up 0 bases and J gave up 1 base, with 16 bases separating them. The V gene's germline CDR1 is SGHAT and CDR2 FQNNGV. Antigen-specific CD4+ T cells were expanded with viral peptide pools in the ViraFEST assay before sequencing. Subsequent to a culture period of more than 9 days, CD4+ T cells were isolated. People in the vaccine group had not been infected with SARS-CoV-2 before, and their nucleocapsid antibodies were negative. Fewer than 2.5 million PBMC were seeded per well and grown in the presence of around 10 IU/ml IL-2 and around 11 ug/ml peptides. Half the medium was swapped for IL-2 medium on days 3 and 7.

To note about this clone: What it binds is not known.

Whole-study results and caveats: Researchers report that only 1 of 255 vaccine-induced clones in healthy vaccinees cross-reacted with common cold coronaviruses. Late post-vaccination, clones induced by infection and those induced by vaccine underwent marked clonal contraction.

This specimen was CD4+ T cells from PBMCs cultured with SARS-CoV-2 spike peptides, taken before COVID-19 vaccination. The clonotype originates from a human donor who received a COVID-19 vaccine. The chain has TRBV11-2 and TRBJ2-7; D tentatively reads TRBD1 or TRBD2 (5 bases each). Here the CDR3 reads CASSLDLGDPSSYEQYF. Here the CDR3 DNA reads TGTGCCAGCAGCTTAGATTTGGGGGATCCATCTTCCTACGAGCAGTACTTC.